These 23 T cell receptor beta chains were all obtained from the same sample, sequenced in a study of T-cell memory formation after mild COVID-19. TCRdb fed the 5' RACE reads into MiXCR, producing one record per CDR3 protein. This table has a few hundred thousand distinct CDR3 sequences, under 25% appearing once. Material: PBMCs or a T cell subset sorted from them (not recorded which). Receptors were obtained from an adult woman who had mild COVID-19 (a few samples of this study predate the infection). Cell type and time point are not known.

The chain is built from TRBV12-3 or TRBV12-4 and TRBJ2-2, with 7 bases matching TRBD1. The CDR3 totals 16 residues. The V segment lost 7 bases and the J segment 4 bases; nucleotides outside the gene matches: 12. CDR3 in amino acids: CASTRDRGGGTGELFF. The CDR3 coding sequence is TGTGCCAGCACCAGAGATCGAGGGGGCGGCACCGGGGAGCTGTTTTTT.

V gene TRBV2 combines with J gene TRBJ2-2; 9 positions agree with TRBD1. The CDR3 is made up of 15 amino acids. Trimming cost V 6 bases and J 0 bases; bases outside gene matches: 2. Germline values: CDR1 SNHLY, CDR2 FYNNEI. The CDR3 DNA reads as TGTGCCAGCAGAAGACAGGGGGCGAACACCGGGGAGCTGTTTTTT. It codes for CASRRQGANTGELFF.

In this sample, this clonotype turned up a few times. The chain joins TRBV11-2 to TRBJ2-1, with 7 bases identical to TRBD2. The CDR3 spans 19 residues. V lost 0 bases, J lost 9 bases, and 20 bases stayed unmatched. The germline V gene encodes CDR1 SGHAT and CDR2 FQNNGV. CDR3 protein: CASSLDPSGGVTMSGEQFF. The CDR3, as DNA: TGTGCCAGCAGCTTAGACCCCAGTGGGGGGGTTACAATGAGTGGTGAGCAGTTCTTC. Full variable domain (missing parts from reference TRBV11-2 and TRBJ2-1): EAGVAQSPRYKIIEKRQSVAFWCNPISGHATLYWYQQILGQGPKLLIQFQNNGVVDDSQLPKDRFSAERLKGVDSTLKIQPAKLEDSAVYLCASSLDPSGGVTMSGEQFFGPGTRLTVL.

This clonotype was seen a handful of times. The chain couples TRBV6-2 or TRBV6-3 to TRBJ2-5; no clear D. Trimming cost V 5 bases and J 5 bases, with 9 bases left between them. Germline CDR1 reads MNHEY; CDR2 reads SVGEGT. The CDR3 extends over 12 amino acids. CDR3 loop: CASSTAEETQYF. The CDR3 DNA reads as TGTGCCAGCAGTACGGCAGAGGAGACCCAGTACTTC.

The chain carries TRBV11-2 and TRBJ1-1; no clear D. Trimming stripped 0 bases from V and 5 bases from J, with 13 bases between. CDR1 and CDR2 (germline): SGHAT, FQNNGV. CDR3 length equals 15 residues. CDR3 amino acids: CASSLDRRLGTEAFF. In DNA form, the CDR3 reads TGTGCCAGCAGCTTAGATAGGCGCCTCGGAACTGAAGCTTTCTTT. Filled out from reference TRBV11-2 and TRBJ1-1, the complete variable domain reads EAGVAQSPRYKIIEKRQSVAFWCNPISGHATLYWYQQILGQGPKLLIQFQNNGVVDDSQLPKDRFSAERLKGVDSTLKIQPAKLEDSAVYLCASSLDRRLGTEAFFGQGTRLTVV.

This clonotype was seen a handful of times. V gene TRBV4-1 combines with J gene TRBJ2-5; 8 nucleotides line up with TRBD2. From germline, CDR1 is MGHRA and CDR2 YSYEKL. This CDR3 has 16 residues. V trimming: 0 bases; J trimming: 5 bases; junction bases outside the gene matches: 8. The CDR3 DNA follows: TGCGCCAGCAGCCAAGATGGCGGGGGGCATCGGGAGACCCAGTACTTC. Protein: CASSQDGGGHRETQYF.

This sequence joins TRBV7-8 and TRBJ2-1; D is ambiguous. The CDR3 has 12 residues. Trimming removed 5 bases at V and 12 bases at J, with 14 bases between. Germline V CDR1 and CDR2: SGHVS, FQNEAQ. The CDR3, as DNA: TGTGCCAGCAGCCTCAACCAGAATCGGCAGTTCTTC. Translating gives CASSLNQNRQFF.

The chain couples TRBV27 to TRBJ1-4; TRBD1 aligns across 9 bases. In germline, CDR1 is MNHEY, CDR2 SMNVEV (reference sequence). The junction had 7 bases not matched to a gene; V was cut back by 5 bases and J by 6 bases. This CDR3 has 15 amino acids. The DNA for the CDR3 is TGTGCCAGCAGTGTCTACAGGGGGCGCGATGAAAAACTGTTTTTT. Amino acid sequence: CASSVYRGRDEKLFF.

This clonotype was detected only a few times. The chain combines TRBV29-1 with TRBJ1-5; the D gene is possibly TRBD1 (5 bases). V lost 4 bases and J lost 7, with 20 bases in between. The length of the CDR3 is 15 residues. CDR1 and CDR2 (germline): SQVTM, ANQGSEA. The CDR3 nucleotides read TGCAGCGTTGTCGCCGGGGGGGTCCCGGGACAGCCCCAGCATTTT. Protein sequence: CSVVAGGVPGQPQHF. Full variable domain (remainder filled in from reference TRBV29-1 and TRBJ1-5): SAVISQKPSRDICQRGTSLTIQCQVDSQVTMMFWYRQQPGQSLTLIATANQGSEATYESGFVIDKFPISRPNLTFSTLTVSNMSPEDSSIYLCSVVAGGVPGQPQHFGDGTRLSIL.

In its sample, this clonotype was seen a few times. The CDR3 coding sequence is TGTGCCAGTAGTAACAGGGTCAACCCCTACGAGCAGTACTTC. Its protein product is CASSNRVNPYEQYF. The chain employs TRBV19 and TRBJ2-7, with D possibly TRBD1 on 6 matching bases. Germline CDR1 LNHDA, CDR2 SQIVND (reference sequence). Trimming cost V 4 bases and J 2 bases, with 12 bases left between them. This CDR3 is built from 14 residues. The variable domain in full, with the rest retrieved from reference TRBV19 and TRBJ2-7, is DGGITQSPKYLFRKEGQNVTLSCEQNLNHDAMYWYRQDPGQGLRLIYYSQIVNDFQKGDIAEGYSVSREKKESFPLTVTSAQKNPTAFYLCASSNRVNPYEQYFGPGTRLTVT.

This clonotype was counted between two and nine times. This rearrangement joins TRBV14 to TRBJ2-2; D is perhaps TRBD1 (5 bases). Germline CDR1 is SGHDN and CDR2 is FVKESK. The V end was cut by 6 bases, the J end by 3 bases, with 8 bases between. The CDR3 sequence is 13 residues long. The CDR3 DNA follows: TGTGCCAGCAGTCGACAGTACACCGGGGAGCTGTTTTTT. This codes for CASSRQYTGELFF. The variable domain in full, with the rest retrieved from reference TRBV14 and TRBJ2-2, is EAGVTQFPSHSVIEKGQTVTLRCDPISGHDNLYWYRRVMGKEIKFLLHFVKESKQDESGMPNNRFLAERTGGTYSTLKVQPAELEDSGVYFCASSRQYTGELFFGEGSRLTVL.

The genes are TRBV29-1 and TRBJ1-2; TRBD1 aligns across 7 bases. The CDR3 contains 11 residues. V gave up 7 bases and J gave up 6 bases; unmatched junction bases: 5. The germline V gene has CDR1 SQVTM and CDR2 ANQGSEA. The CDR3 nucleotides are TGCAGCGCGAGGGGGCAGGATGGCTACACCTTC. Protein: CSARGQDGYTF.

This clonotype was detected a few times. V and J are TRBV9 and TRBJ1-4; D is uncertain. V lost 4 bases and J 0 bases, leaving 7 bases between the germline ends. Germline V gene sequence: CDR1 SGDLS, CDR2 YYNGEE. This CDR3 is 14 amino acids long. The CDR3 reads CASSLKATNEKLFF. In DNA, the CDR3 is TGTGCCAGCAGCCTCAAAGCAACTAATGAAAAACTGTTTTTT.

A few counts support this clonotype. This rearrangement joins TRBV6-5 to TRBJ2-7; 7 bases are shared with TRBD2. The V gene's germline CDR1 is MNHEY and CDR2 SVGAGI. This CDR3 has 15 amino acids. Trimming took 3 bases from V and 0 from J; bases not matched to a gene: 5. CDR3 loop: CASSYTSATSYEQYF. The CDR3 DNA reads TGTGCCAGCAGTTATACTAGCGCCACCTCCTACGAGCAGTACTTC.

Many counts were recorded for this clonotype. The gene calls are TRBV10-3 and TRBJ1-2, with 11 nucleotides matching TRBD1. Per the germline V gene, CDR1 is ENHRY and CDR2 is SYGVKD. V was clipped by 4 bases and J by 8 bases; unmatched bases: 9. This CDR3 comprises 15 residues. The CDR3 DNA is TGTGCCATCAGTGGGACAGGGGGCCCTCTGGAGGGCTACACCTTC. The encoded protein is CAISGTGGPLEGYTF.

The gene calls are TRBV5-1 and TRBJ2-6; 9 bases fit TRBD1. V shed 0 bases and J 0 bases; nucleotides not matched to a gene: 7. Germline V gene data show CDR1 as SGHRS and CDR2 as YFSETQ. This CDR3 spans 19 amino acids. CDR3 in amino acids: CASSLGRDRVLSGANVLTF. The CDR3 DNA follows: TGCGCCAGCAGCTTGGGCCGGGACAGGGTTCTCTCTGGGGCCAACGTCCTGACTTTC.

This clonotype was observed a few times. V and J are TRBV20-1 and TRBJ2-2; TRBD1 matches 10 bases. The CDR3 has 17 residues. The V gene end was trimmed by 6 bases and the J gene end by 0 bases; junction bases not matched to a gene: 10. Germline V CDR1 and CDR2: DFQATT, SNEGSKA (reference sequence). In nucleotides, the CDR3 is TGCAGTGCCCCGGGACAGGGGAACTCCGCGAACACCGGGGAGCTGTTTTTT. Protein sequence: CSAPGQGNSANTGELFF.

This sequence joins TRBV27 and TRBJ1-5, with 9 bases lining up with TRBD1. CDR3 length: 16 amino acids. Per the germline V gene, CDR1 is MNHEY and CDR2 is SMNVEV (reference sequence). J gave up 6 bases and V 1 base, and 7 bases lay outside the gene matches. CDR3: CASSLLGQGFPQPQHF. The CDR3 nucleotides are TGTGCCAGCAGTTTATTGGGACAGGGCTTTCCTCAGCCCCAGCATTTT.

This clonotype was counted between two and nine times. The chain couples TRBV9 to TRBJ2-6; D remains ambiguous. This CDR3 contains 18 residues. V lost 0 bases to trimming and J lost 0 bases, with 13 bases between them. Germline CDR1 reads SGDLS; CDR2 reads YYNGEE. The CDR3 loop is CASSVAIAPSSGANVLTF. The CDR3 nucleotides read TGTGCCAGCAGCGTAGCTATAGCCCCAAGCTCTGGGGCCAACGTCCTGACTTTC. Looking up the rest from reference TRBV9 and TRBJ2-6 gives the full variable domain: DSGVTQTPKHLITATGQRVTLRCSPRSGDLSVYWYQQSLDQGLQFLIQYYNGEERAKGNILERFSAQQFPDLHSELNLSSLELGDSALYFCASSVAIAPSSGANVLTFGAGSRLTVL.

The rearrangement joins TRBV18 to TRBJ2-7, with TRBD1 matching 8 bases. V lost 2 bases, J lost 3 bases, and 6 bases stayed unmatched. Germline V gene lookup returns CDR1 KGHSH and CDR2 LQKENI. The CDR3 length is 15 residues. Here the CDR3 reads CASSPTDRGFYEQYF. DNA of the CDR3: TGTGCCAGCTCACCAACCGACAGGGGCTTCTACGAGCAGTACTTC.

The rearrangement joins TRBV20-1 to TRBJ2-7; a weak D match, TRBD1 (6 bases). V lost 2 bases, J lost 4 bases, and 15 bases lay in between. The CDR3 contains 14 residues. Germline V gene data show CDR1 as DFQATT and CDR2 as SNEGSKA (reference sequence). Here the CDR3 reads CSARSITGRYEQYF. The CDR3 DNA reads as TGCAGTGCTAGATCAATTACAGGGCGGTACGAGCAGTACTTC.

V usage is TRBV19 and J usage is TRBJ1-4; the D gene is possibly TRBD1 (6 bases). This CDR3 is 15 amino acids long. The V gene's germline CDR1 is LNHDA and CDR2 SQIVND (reference sequence). Between the trimmed V and J ends, which lost 5 bases and 5 bases, there was a span of 15 bases. The CDR3 nucleotides read TGTGCCAGTAGTCCAAGAGGACAGCAGAATGAAAAACTGTTTTTT. Its protein product is CASSPRGQQNEKLFF.

V is TRBV29-1 and J is TRBJ2-1; D remains ambiguous. The CDR3 contains 17 residues. The germline V gene has CDR1 SQVTM and CDR2 ANQGSEA. V was pared by 0 bases and J by 4 bases, with 19 bases between. CDR3 nucleotide sequence: TGCAGCGTTGAAGATCGGCAATGGGGAACAGATTACAATGAGCAGTTCTTC. Amino acids: CSVEDRQWGTDYNEQFF.